The 24 T cell receptor beta chains presented below share a single source sample, sequenced in a study of cytomegalovirus exposure and HLA in healthy donors. The PCR was carried out with 60 Vbeta primers and 13 Jbeta primers. Using immunoSEQ multiplex PCR, the repertoire was profiled, and TCRdb retains in-frame clones only, with some absent. Among 100,000 to 150,000 clones listed, approximately 73% were seen once. The sample was PBMCs. The source is a man aged 55-75 years in good health and CMV-seropositive.

The chain has TRBV7-3 and TRBJ2-5; D remains unclear. CDR1 SGHTA and CDR2 FQGTGA come from the germline V gene. CDR3 length: 13 residues. Trimming pared 5 bases from V and 0 bases from J, leaving 7 bases between. CDR3 loop: CASSARYQETQYF. CDR3 DNA: TGTGCCAGCAGCGCTAGGTACCAAGAGACCCAGTACTTC.

Regarding this clone: One junction end disagrees with the germline gene, perhaps due to a read error. The chain joins TRBV7-9 to TRBJ2-7, with 9 bases identical to TRBD1. The length of the CDR3 is 16 residues. The germline V gene has CDR1 SEHNR and CDR2 FQNEAQ (reference sequence). The CDR3: CSSSLNPGQGSNEQYF. CDR3 bases: TGTTCCAGCAGCTTAAATCCGGGACAGGGTTCTAACGAGCAGTACTTC.

This chain joins TRBV5-1 and TRBJ2-5, with D possibly TRBD1 on 6 matching bases. Trimming shortened V by 4 bases and J by 0 bases, and 13 bases separated the two germline ends. Germline CDR1 is SGHRS and CDR2 is YFSETQ. The CDR3 sequence is 15 residues long. The CDR3 loop reads CASSTQGKYQETQYF. In nucleotides, the CDR3 is TGCGCCAGCAGCACCCAGGGGAAGTACCAAGAGACCCAGTACTTC.

The rearrangement uses TRBV28 and TRBJ2-7, with D perhaps matching TRBD2 (5 bases). Germline assignment: CDR1 MDHEN and CDR2 SYDVKM. The CDR3 is 12 amino acids. V was shortened by 6 bases and J by 7 bases, with 13 bases between the two germline ends. This CDR3 reads CASSRRRREQYF. In DNA form, the CDR3 reads TGTGCCAGCAGCCGACGGAGGAGAGAGCAGTACTTC.

The chain recombines TRBV29-1 with TRBJ2-2; TRBD2 is a possible D gene (6 bases). From germline, CDR1 is SQVTM and CDR2 ANQGSEA. The V end was cut by 4 bases, the J end by 8 bases, with 14 bases between. This CDR3 is 13 amino acids long. CDR3 protein: CSVANAGGGELFF. The CDR3 DNA follows: TGCAGCGTTGCCAATGCAGGAGGGGGGGAGCTGTTTTTT.

The chain joins TRBV28 to TRBJ2-6, with D tentatively TRBD1 (6 bases). The CDR3 is made up of 17 amino acids. Deletions cut 5 bases from V and 0 bases from J, with 14 bases between. CDR1 and CDR2 from the germline V gene are MDHEN and SYDVKM. In nucleotides, the CDR3 is TGTGCCAGCAGTCCCTCGACAGGCCGCTCTGGGGCCAACGTCCTGACTTTC. It codes for CASSPSTGRSGANVLTF.

V is TRBV5-1 and J is TRBJ2-7; perhaps TRBD2 as D (6 bases). The germline V and J ends were trimmed by 1 base and 3 bases, with 14 bases remaining between them. Germline CDR1 reads SGHRS; CDR2 reads YFSETQ. The CDR3 extends over 15 amino acids. CDR3 amino acids: CASSLLGLASYEQYF. The CDR3 nucleotides are TGCGCCAGCAGCTTGTTAGGGCTAGCGAGCTACGAGCAGTACTTC.

This clone has a single count. V gene TRBV7-9 combines with J gene TRBJ1-4, with TRBD1 identical over 10 bases. Trimming took 5 bases from V and 13 from J; bases not matched to a gene: 13. Germline V gene sequence: CDR1 SEHNR, CDR2 FQNEAQ (reference sequence). The CDR3 has 15 residues. This CDR3 is CASSRQGAQAAVLFF. CDR3 nucleotides: TGTGCCAGCAGCCGACAGGGGGCCCAGGCGGCGGTACTGTTTTTT. The full variable domain, its missing parts supplied by reference TRBV7-9 and TRBJ1-4, is DTGVSQNPRHKITKRGQNVTFRCDPISEHNRLYWYRQTLGQGPEFLTYFQNEAQLEKSRLLSDRFSAERPKGSFSTLEIQRTEQGDSAMYLCASSRQGAQAAVLFFGSGTQLSVL.

The V call is TRBV29-1, the J call TRBJ2-7; D possibly corresponds to TRBD1 (5 bases). Germline V lookup: CDR1 SQVTM, CDR2 ANQGSEA. Trimming left V 5 bases short and J 4 bases short, with 12 bases between. There are 12 residues in the CDR3. The CDR3 DNA is TGCAGCGTTAACCGGGCAGGGTACGAGCAGTACTTC. It specifies CSVNRAGYEQYF.

The V call is TRBV28, the J call TRBJ1-6, with D uncertain. The germline gives CDR1 MDHEN, CDR2 SYDVKM. V lost 7 bases and J 8 bases, leaving 6 bases between the germline ends. There are 11 residues in the CDR3. The DNA for the CDR3 is TGTGCCAGCAACAGTGATTCACCCCTCCACTTT. It is translated as CASNSDSPLHF.

The chain carries TRBV4-2 and TRBJ2-5; 9 bases are shared with TRBD2. V trimming: 1 base; J trimming: 2 bases; junction bases outside the gene matches: 5. Germline V gives CDR1 LGHNA, CDR2 YNFKEQ. CDR3 length: 16 residues. As DNA, the CDR3 is TGTGCCAGCAGCCAAGTGCTAGCGGGGAAACAAGAGACCCAGTACTTC. This sequence encodes CASSQVLAGKQETQYF.

This chain links TRBV2 with TRBJ2-5; TRBD2 agrees at 8 bases. Germline CDR1 is SNHLY and CDR2 is FYNNEI. The CDR3 has 12 amino acids. The trim removed 7 bases at V and 10 bases at J, leaving 8 bases unmatched. CDR3 in amino acids: CASNDRAGVQYF. In DNA form, the CDR3 reads TGTGCCAGCAACGATCGAGCGGGGGTCCAGTACTTC.

This clone has more than one count but fewer than ten. The J gene is TRBJ1-1, the V gene TRBV7-9; tentatively, D is TRBD1 (5 bases). The CDR3 contains 15 residues. Per the germline V gene, CDR1 is SEHNR and CDR2 is FQNEAQ (reference sequence). Between the trimmed V and J ends, which lost 0 bases and 1 base, there was a span of 9 bases. DNA for the CDR3: TGTGCCAGCAGCTTAGCAAATCAGGGGAACACTGAAGCTTTCTTT. It codes for CASSLANQGNTEAFF.

The chain carries TRBV7-3 and TRBJ2-7; D is perhaps TRBD1 (6 bases). The germline V gene has CDR1 SGHTA and CDR2 FQGTGA. The V end was cut by 2 bases, the J end by 9 bases, with 17 bases between. The CDR3 consists of 14 residues. CDR3 sequence (DNA): TGTGCCAGCAGCTTATCGGGGCAGGGGATGGGGCAGTACTTC. Amino acids: CASSLSGQGMGQYF.

This clone was seen just once. The chain carries TRBV2 and TRBJ1-2; a possible D gene is TRBD1 (5 bases). The CDR3 has 13 amino acids. The V end was cut by 6 bases, the J end by 2 bases, with 10 bases between. CDR1 and CDR2 from the germline V gene are SNHLY and FYNNEI. DNA of the CDR3: TGTGCCAGCAGCCCGACAGAGAACTATGGCTACACCTTC. Protein: CASSPTENYGYTF.

The chain has TRBV30 and TRBJ1-3; no clear D gene. The length of the CDR3 is 15 residues. Germline values: CDR1 GTSNPN, CDR2 SVGIG (reference sequence). V lost 0 bases and J lost 1, with 10 bases in between. CDR3 sequence reads: CAWSVQVGSGNTIYF. The CDR3 DNA reads as TGTGCCTGGAGTGTGCAGGTCGGTTCTGGAAACACCATATATTTT.

CDR3 residues: CASSLVGSSYNEQFF. DNA of the CDR3: TGTGCCAGCAGTTTAGTGGGGAGCTCCTACAATGAGCAGTTCTTC. The V call is TRBV28, the J call TRBJ2-1, with a weak D call TRBD2 (5 bases). The V end was cut by 2 bases, the J end by 0 bases, with 8 bases between. The CDR3 is made up of 15 amino acids. Germline V lookup: CDR1 MDHEN, CDR2 SYDVKM.

The chain combines TRBV2 with TRBJ2-7; TRBD2 might be the D (5 bases). Trimming left V 8 bases short and J 1 base short, with 12 bases between. Germline V lookup: CDR1 SNHLY, CDR2 FYNNEI. The CDR3 spans 13 residues. The CDR3 DNA reads TGTGCCAGCGTAAGACCGGGGTCCTACGAGCAGTACTTC. As protein: CASVRPGSYEQYF. Complete variable domain (other parts from reference TRBV2 and TRBJ2-7): EPEVTQTPSHQVTQMGQEVILRCVPISNHLYFYWYRQILGQKVEFLVSFYNNEISEKSEIFDDQFSVERPDGSNFTLKIRSTKLEDSAMYFCASVRPGSYEQYFGPGTRLTVT.

The V and J genes are TRBV2 and TRBJ1-1, with TRBD1 matching over 12 bases. J was trimmed by 5 bases and V by 10 bases; bases with no gene match: 17. The V gene's germline CDR1 is SNHLY and CDR2 FYNNEI. CDR3 length: 17 residues. In DNA, the CDR3 is TGTGCCACACGGGAGTACGGGACAGGGGGCGCAGGGACTGAAGCTTTCTTT. It codes for CATREYGTGGAGTEAFF.

This clone turned up a few times. The chain employs TRBV11-3 and TRBJ1-1, with TRBD1 matching over 7 bases. Per germline, CDR1 SGHNT and CDR2 YENEEA. CDR3 size: 13 residues. After removal of 1 base from V and 8 bases from J, the junction contained 4 bases not matched to a gene. Written as DNA, the CDR3 is TGTGCCAGCAGCTTAGGGAGGGGGCAAGAAGCTTTCTTT. Translation: CASSLGRGQEAFF.

J is TRBJ1-1 and V is TRBV30; D might be TRBD1 (6 bases). Germline assignment: CDR1 GTSNPN and CDR2 SVGIG (reference sequence). This CDR3 has 15 amino acids. Between the trimmed V and J ends, which lost 0 bases and 4 bases, there was a span of 15 bases. The CDR3 loop is CAWSVYWQGSTEAFF. CDR3 coding DNA: TGTGCCTGGAGTGTATATTGGCAGGGGTCCACTGAAGCTTTCTTT. Looking up the rest from reference TRBV30 and TRBJ1-1 gives the full variable domain: SQTIHQWPATLVQPVGSPLSLECTVEGTSNPNLYWYRQAAGRGLQLLFYSVGIGQISSEVPQNLSASRPQDRQFILSSKKLLLSDSGFYLCAWSVYWQGSTEAFFGQGTRLTVV.

The CDR3 sequence: CASSYRGGVNSPLHF. CDR3 coding DNA: TGCGCCAGCAGTTATCGAGGTGGCGTTAATTCACCCCTCCACTTT. V is TRBV5-1 and J is TRBJ1-6, with D hard to call. CDR1 is SGHRS, CDR2 YFSETQ, per germline. V lost 5 bases, J lost 6 bases, and 15 bases lay in between. The CDR3 length is 15 residues.

This clone has more than one count but fewer than ten. V and J are TRBV28 and TRBJ1-6, with a weak D call TRBD1 (6 bases). V was shortened by 8 bases and J by 9 bases, with 17 bases between the two germline ends. The CDR3 spans 14 residues. Germline CDR1 MDHEN, CDR2 SYDVKM. CDR3 nucleotide sequence: TGTGCCAGCGGGACGCCAGGGGTTTCTTCACCCCTCCACTTT. Translating it yields CASGTPGVSSPLHF.

The chain joins TRBV2 to TRBJ1-1; no definite D call. The CDR3 runs to 14 residues. Germline V gene lookup returns CDR1 SNHLY and CDR2 FYNNEI. The V end was cut by 1 base, the J end by 2 bases, with 8 bases between. CDR3 nucleotide sequence: TGTGCCAGCAGTGAAGGGGAGGTCAACACTGAAGCTTTCTTT. It yields the protein CASSEGEVNTEAFF.